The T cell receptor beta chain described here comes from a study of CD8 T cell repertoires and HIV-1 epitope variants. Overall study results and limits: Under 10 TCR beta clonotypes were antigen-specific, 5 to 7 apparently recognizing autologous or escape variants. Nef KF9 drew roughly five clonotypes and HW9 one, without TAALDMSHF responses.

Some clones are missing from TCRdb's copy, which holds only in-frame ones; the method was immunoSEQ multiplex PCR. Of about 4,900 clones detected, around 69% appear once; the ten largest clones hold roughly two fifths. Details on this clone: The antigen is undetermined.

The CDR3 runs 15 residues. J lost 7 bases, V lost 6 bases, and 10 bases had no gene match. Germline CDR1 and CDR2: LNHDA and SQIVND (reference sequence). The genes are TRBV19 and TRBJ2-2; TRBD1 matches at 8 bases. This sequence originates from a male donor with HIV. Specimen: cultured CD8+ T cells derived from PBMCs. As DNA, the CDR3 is TGTGCCAGTAGAACAGAGCAGGGGGCCGGCGGGGAGCTGTTTTTT. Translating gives CASRTEQGAGGELFF.